These 14 T cell receptor beta chains were sequenced from one sample in a study of neurological immune-mediated disorders. TCRdb redid the calling of the 5' RACE reads with MiXCR, one entry per CDR3 protein. The table has roughly 70,000 distinct CDR3 sequences, roughly 3.9% seen once. The source material was PBMCs. Receptors were obtained from a young man with multiple sclerosis.

In this sample, this clonotype turned up many times. The J gene is TRBJ2-2, the V gene TRBV7-9; 7 nucleotides line up with TRBD1. The CDR3 runs to 16 residues. Germline CDR1 reads SEHNR; CDR2 reads FQNEAQ (reference sequence). Germline trimming cut 5 bases from V and 0 bases from J; bases unmatched to any gene: 6. This CDR3 is CASSRPGTANTGELFF. The CDR3 bases are TGTGCCAGCAGCCGACCCGGGACAGCGAACACCGGGGAGCTGTTTTTT.

This clonotype showed up many times. This rearrangement joins TRBV5-5 to TRBJ1-1; TRBD1 might be the D (5 bases). This CDR3 has 14 residues. Germline V gene lookup returns CDR1 SGHKS and CDR2 YYEKEE (reference sequence). V dropped 3 bases and J dropped 3 bases, with 12 bases sitting between them. CDR3 nucleotide sequence: TGTGCCAGCAGCTGGGTTTTAGGGGACACTGAAGCTTTCTTT. Its translation: CASSWVLGDTEAFF.

In its sample, this clonotype was seen a few times. The V and J genes are TRBV20-1 and TRBJ2-1, with no clear D. CDR1 and CDR2 (germline): DFQATT, SNEGSKA (reference sequence). The CDR3 extends over 14 amino acids. Trimming pared 3 bases from V and 2 bases from J, leaving 11 bases between. Written as DNA, the CDR3 is TGCAGTGCTAGGTTCGGGTTTGCCTACAATGAGCAGTTCTTC. It codes for CSARFGFAYNEQFF.

Ten or more counts support this clonotype. V is TRBV3-1 and J is TRBJ2-2; TRBD2 matches at 9 bases. In germline, CDR1 is LGHDT, CDR2 YNNKEL (reference sequence). The trim removed 5 bases at V and 1 base at J, leaving 14 bases unmatched. CDR3 length: 19 residues. CDR3 residues: CASSALVGGGAWNTGELFF. In DNA, the CDR3 is TGTGCCAGCAGCGCCCTAGTAGGCGGGGGGGCTTGGAACACCGGGGAGCTGTTTTTT.

This clonotype was observed many times. The gene calls are TRBV6-5 and TRBJ2-2; D might be TRBD1 or TRBD2, each matching 6 bases. With 5 bases removed from V and 3 bases from J, the gap between germline ends came to 7 bases. Germline CDR1 is MNHEY and CDR2 is SVGAGI. CDR3 length: 13 residues. CDR3 region: CASSRGDTGELFF. For the CDR3, the DNA is TGTGCCAGCAGTAGGGGGGACACCGGGGAGCTGTTTTTT.

In this sample, this clonotype turned up many times. The chain has TRBV5-8 and TRBJ1-5; 10 bases are a match to TRBD1. This CDR3 comprises 17 residues. CDR1 and CDR2 from the germline V gene are SGHTS and YDEGEE. V lost 3 bases to trimming and J lost 0 bases; unmatched junction nucleotides: 6. The chain's CDR3 is CASSSGTGVYSNQPQHF. CDR3 sequence (DNA): TGTGCCAGCAGCTCCGGGACAGGGGTCTATAGCAATCAGCCCCAGCATTTT.

With respect to this clonotype: With a much larger clone just one base away, this may be a read error. CDR3 amino acids: CASSQEMASYGYTF. The CDR3 bases are TGTGCCAGCAGCCAAGAGATGGCCTCTTATGGCTACACCTTC. V is TRBV3-1 and J is TRBJ1-2; no firm D call. This CDR3 is built from 14 residues. Germline V lookup: CDR1 LGHDT, CDR2 YNNKEL (reference sequence). V was clipped by 0 bases and J by 5 bases, with 10 bases between them. The entire variable domain, with the rest obtained from reference TRBV3-1 and TRBJ1-2, is as follows: DTAVSQTPKYLVTQMGNDKSIKCEQNLGHDTMYWYKQDSKKFLKIMFSYNNKELIINETVPNRFSPKSPDKAHLNLHINSLELGDSAVYFCASSQEMASYGYTFGSGTRLTVV.

The table lists this clonotype with many counts. DNA of the CDR3: TGTGCCAGCAGCCCGGGCCTCTCTACCCAGTACTTC. It translates to CASSPGLSTQYF. The V gene is TRBV3-1, the J gene TRBJ2-5; D is unresolved. The germline V and J ends were trimmed by 4 bases and 8 bases, with 11 bases remaining between them. Germline V gene sequence: CDR1 LGHDT, CDR2 YNNKEL (reference sequence). The CDR3 has 12 residues.

Many counts were recorded for this clonotype. The V call is TRBV12-3 or TRBV12-4, the J call TRBJ1-5; D unclear. This CDR3 region has 15 residues. The germline V and J ends were trimmed by 4 bases and 0 bases, with 10 bases remaining between them. CDR3 protein: CASSSDGYSNQPQHF. CDR3 bases: TGTGCCAGCAGTTCGGACGGTTATAGCAATCAGCCCCAGCATTTT.

This clonotype came up many times. The chain has TRBV7-9 and TRBJ2-1; 13 bases fit TRBD2. V lost 5 bases and J lost 7; bases outside the gene matches: 8. Germline V CDR1 and CDR2: SEHNR, FQNEAQ (reference sequence). This CDR3 is 16 amino acids long. The CDR3: CASSGKPGLAGNEQFF. Here the CDR3 DNA reads TGTGCCAGCAGCGGCAAACCGGGACTAGCGGGGAATGAGCAGTTCTTC.

Turning to this clonotype: A read error is possible here, since a much larger clone lies one base away. In this CDR3 the conserved last residue, phenylalanine or tryptophan, is missing, so a read error is likely. The rearrangement links TRBV20-1 to TRBJ2-2, with TRBD2 as a possible D gene (6 bases). Trimming shortened V by 6 bases and J by 6 bases, and 14 bases separated the two germline ends. The V gene's germline CDR1 is DFQATT and CDR2 SNEGSKA (reference sequence). CDR3 size: 13 residues. DNA for the CDR3: TGCAGTGCACGGACTGGGACTTCCGGGGAGCTGTTTATT. This sequence encodes CSARTGTSGELFI.

This clonotype was seen ten or more times. The rearrangement uses TRBV20-1 and TRBJ1-4; 8 bases are a match to TRBD1. This CDR3 spans 13 amino acids. Per germline, CDR1 DFQATT and CDR2 SNEGSKA (reference sequence). After removal of 5 bases from V and 4 bases from J, the junction contained 3 bases not matched to a gene. CDR3 nucleotide sequence: TGCAGTGCTTTTGACAGGGGTAATGAAAAACTGTTTTTT. As protein: CSAFDRGNEKLFF.

This clonotype was counted many times. The chain joins TRBV12-3 or TRBV12-4 to TRBJ1-1; D not resolved. Trimming stripped 3 bases from V and 14 bases from J, with 19 bases between. This CDR3 region has 13 residues. The CDR3 DNA reads TGTGCCAGCAGTTTCGCCGGGCGGGCGGGTATGTTCTTT. It specifies CASSFAGRAGMFF.

This clonotype was detected many times. The J gene is TRBJ2-3, the V gene TRBV9; D uncertain. CDR3 length equals 12 residues. V lost 3 bases to trimming and J lost 2 bases, with 4 bases between them. Germline CDR1 is SGDLS and CDR2 is YYNGEE. CDR3 region: CASSGHTDTQYF. In nucleotides, the CDR3 is TGTGCCAGCAGCGGACACACAGATACGCAGTATTTT.